These 22 T cell receptor beta chains came from one sample sequenced in a study of blood T cell repertoires in COVID-19. Libraries were prepared by immunoSEQ multiplex PCR; TCRdb keeps only in-frame clonotypes and omits some of them. The table lists 170,000 or so clones, roughly 87% of them singletons. Sequenced: PBMCs or T cells enriched from blood (not recorded which). These receptors were taken from a woman aged 45-65 years who had recovered from COVID-19.

The chain carries TRBV18 and TRBJ1-2; tentative D call: TRBD1 (6 bases). In germline, CDR1 is KGHSH, CDR2 LQKENI. There are 15 residues in the CDR3. V was shortened by 3 bases and J by 3 bases, with 14 bases between the two germline ends. The CDR3 coding sequence is TGTGCCAGCTCACCTTCACAGGGAAGGGACTATGGCTACACCTTC. It specifies CASSPSQGRDYGYTF.

V gene TRBV15 combines with J gene TRBJ2-1; unclear D gene. Germline V gene data show CDR1 as LNHNV and CDR2 as YYDKDF (reference sequence). V was cut by 0 bases and J by 6 bases, with 12 bases left in between. The CDR3 totals 15 residues. The CDR3 bases are TGTGCCACCAGCAGAGAAGTACTAAATGGCAATGAGCAGTTCTTC. This codes for CATSREVLNGNEQFF.

The chain carries TRBV7-9 and TRBJ2-1; TRBD2 matches at 9 bases. The CDR3 contains 13 residues. Germline V CDR1 and CDR2: SEHNR, FQNEAQ (reference sequence). Trimming at V came to 8 bases and at J to 7 bases, leaving 6 bases not matched to a gene. The CDR3 here is CASAASGTNEQFF. CDR3 nucleotides: TGTGCCAGCGCGGCTAGCGGGACTAATGAGCAGTTCTTC.

The V call is TRBV28, the J call TRBJ1-2; D not certain. Germline CDR1 and CDR2: MDHEN and SYDVKM. The CDR3 is 12 residues long. V lost 5 bases and J 0 bases, leaving 4 bases between the germline ends. CDR3 in DNA: TGTGCCAGCAGTATAGCTAACTATGGCTACACCTTC. It specifies CASSIANYGYTF.

V is TRBV7-8 and J is TRBJ2-2; a possible D gene is TRBD1 (5 bases). Trimming removed 3 bases from V and 3 bases from J, with 5 bases in between. The germline CDR1 and CDR2 sequences are SGHVS and FQNEAQ. CDR3 length: 13 residues. The CDR3 DNA is TGTGCCAGCAGCTTGACAGACACCGGGGAGCTGTTTTTT. Its translation: CASSLTDTGELFF.

This clone was seen many times. The rearrangement links TRBV15 to TRBJ2-1; 15 nucleotides line up with TRBD2. J was trimmed by 9 bases and V by 0 bases; bases with no gene match: 15. Germline CDR1 is LNHNV and CDR2 is YYDKDF (reference sequence). The CDR3 loop spans 20 amino acids. This CDR3 reads CATSRDLFLGTSGRTGEQFF. DNA for the CDR3: TGTGCCACCAGCAGAGATCTATTTCTGGGGACTAGCGGGAGGACGGGTGAGCAGTTCTTC.

The chain carries TRBV7-9 and TRBJ2-7; TRBD1 matches 7 bases. Germline V CDR1 and CDR2: SEHNR, FQNEAQ (reference sequence). With 3 bases clipped from V and 6 bases from J, the junction kept 5 bases outside the gene matches. This CDR3 has 13 residues. The CDR3 nucleotides read TGTGCCAGCAGCTTGTTGACAGGGATCGAGCAGTACTTC. Translating it yields CASSLLTGIEQYF. The full variable domain, with the rest looked up from reference TRBV7-9 and TRBJ2-7, is DTGVSQNPRHKITKRGQNVTFRCDPISEHNRLYWYRQTLGQGPEFLTYFQNEAQLEKSRLLSDRFSAERPKGSFSTLEIQRTEQGDSAMYLCASSLLTGIEQYFGPGTRLTVT.

The CDR3 coding sequence is TGTGCCAGCAGCTTAGCGCCTAGCGGAAGCTCCTACGAGCAGTACTTC. Encoded protein: CASSLAPSGSSYEQYF. The V call is TRBV7-2, the J call TRBJ2-7, with 7 nucleotides matching TRBD2. The CDR3 is 16 amino acids. Unmatched junction bases numbered 5, after V lost 0 bases and J lost 0 bases. Germline CDR1 and CDR2: SGHTA and FQGNSA.

The chain joins TRBV5-1 to TRBJ1-1; 9 positions match TRBD1. The CDR3 covers 14 residues. Germline CDR1 and CDR2: SGHRS and YFSETQ. After removal of 7 bases from V and 4 bases from J, the junction contained 8 bases not matched to a gene. The CDR3 protein is CASGDRGRVTEAFF. The DNA for the CDR3 is TGCGCCAGCGGCGACAGGGGGAGGGTCACTGAAGCTTTCTTT.

This clone has a single count. V is TRBV2 and J is TRBJ1-2; perhaps TRBD1 as D (6 bases). This CDR3 is built from 15 residues. Germline V gives CDR1 SNHLY, CDR2 FYNNEI. Trimming cost V 6 bases and J 2 bases, with 16 bases left between them. In nucleotides, the CDR3 is TGTGCCAGCAGGACTACCCTTACAGGGAACTATGGCTACACCTTC. Translating it yields CASRTTLTGNYGYTF.

The V gene is TRBV27, the J gene TRBJ1-3; a possible D gene is TRBD1 (6 bases). Germline CDR1 and CDR2: MNHEY and SMNVEV (reference sequence). This CDR3 spans 14 amino acids. Trimming left V 6 bases short and J 2 bases short, with 11 bases between. CDR3 residues: CASRGPGAGNTIYF. The CDR3 DNA reads TGTGCCAGCAGGGGCCCAGGGGCTGGAAACACCATATATTTT.

The V call is TRBV11-2, the J call TRBJ2-1, with 7 bases matching TRBD2. Germline CDR1 and CDR2: SGHAT and FQNNGV. V shed 2 bases and J 7 bases; nucleotides not matched to a gene: 11. The CDR3 runs 16 residues. CDR3 coding DNA: TGTGCCAGCAGCTTAATTCGGGCGGCGGGAGTAAATGAGCAGTTCTTC. Its protein is CASSLIRAAGVNEQFF.

The chain recombines TRBV19 with TRBJ1-2, with 7 bases matching TRBD1. The V and J ends lost 7 bases and 4 bases, in that order; junction bases with no gene match: 9. The CDR3 runs 14 residues. The germline CDR1 and CDR2 sequences are LNHDA and SQIVND (reference sequence). The CDR3 sequence is CASNRGQDSYGYTF. CDR3 DNA: TGTGCCAGTAATAGGGGGCAGGACAGCTATGGCTACACCTTC.

This rearrangement joins TRBV25-1 to TRBJ2-1; 9 bases are a match to TRBD1. The CDR3 is 13 residues long. Per germline, CDR1 MGHDK and CDR2 SYGVNS. The V gene end was trimmed by 5 bases and the J gene end by 8 bases; junction bases not matched to a gene: 4. CDR3 nucleotides: TGTGCCAGCAGTTTAACAGGGGGCCATGAGCAGTTCTTC. Its protein is CASSLTGGHEQFF.

The chain recombines TRBV7-2 with TRBJ2-7; maybe TRBD1 (6 bases). The germline gives CDR1 SGHTA, CDR2 FQGNSA. The CDR3 is 14 amino acids. V lost 7 bases, J lost 2 bases, and 15 bases lay in between. CDR3: CASTSGASTYEQYF. The DNA for the CDR3 is TGTGCCAGCACCTCAGGGGCGTCAACCTACGAGCAGTACTTC.

V is TRBV5-5 and J is TRBJ2-3; 12 nucleotides agree with TRBD1. V trimming: 4 bases; J trimming: 2 bases; junction bases outside the gene matches: 5. Germline CDR1 is SGHKS and CDR2 is YYEKEE (reference sequence). The CDR3 spans 16 residues. The CDR3 DNA is TGTGCCAGCAGCCCGGGACAGGGGGCTTTCACAGATACGCAGTATTTT. Translation: CASSPGQGAFTDTQYF. The full variable domain, its missing parts supplied by reference TRBV5-5 and TRBJ2-3, is DAGVTQSPTHLIKTRGQQVTLRCSPISGHKSVSWYQQVLGQGPQFIFQYYEKEERGRGNFPDRFSARQFPNYSSELNVNALLLGDSALYLCASSPGQGAFTDTQYFGPGTRLTVL.

The CDR3 here is CAAGGTSGYNEQFF. CDR3 nucleotide sequence: TGTGCCGCCGGGGGGACTAGCGGTTACAATGAGCAGTTCTTC. The chain employs TRBV30 and TRBJ2-1; 11 positions agree with TRBD2. Germline lookup yields CDR1 GTSNPN and CDR2 SVGIG (reference sequence). CDR3 length: 14 amino acids. V shed 8 bases and J 4 bases; nucleotides not matched to a gene: 7.

CDR3 residues: CAWSPGGAGGNTIYF. In DNA form, the CDR3 reads TGTGCCTGGAGTCCAGGGGGCGCGGGAGGAAACACCATATATTTT. V usage is TRBV30 and J usage is TRBJ1-3, with TRBD1 matching 8 bases. The V gene end was trimmed by 2 bases and the J gene end by 4 bases; junction bases not matched to a gene: 7. The germline CDR1 and CDR2 sequences are GTSNPN and SVGIG (reference sequence). This CDR3 spans 15 amino acids. The variable domain in full, with the rest retrieved from reference TRBV30 and TRBJ1-3, is SQTIHQWPATLVQPVGSPLSLECTVEGTSNPNLYWYRQAAGRGLQLLFYSVGIGQISSEVPQNLSASRPQDRQFILSSKKLLLSDSGFYLCAWSPGGAGGNTIYFGEGSWLTVV.

The V gene is TRBV28, the J gene TRBJ1-2, with D maybe TRBD1 (6 bases). V shed 2 bases and J shed 3 bases, with 10 bases lying between them. This CDR3 region has 14 residues. Germline CDR1 and CDR2: MDHEN and SYDVKM. The CDR3 coding sequence is TGTGCCAGCAGTTTAGGGGCAGGGGACTATGGCTACACCTTC. Translation: CASSLGAGDYGYTF.

J is TRBJ2-3 and V is TRBV6-4; a weak D match, TRBD2 (5 bases). V was shortened by 4 bases and J by 6 bases, with 11 bases between the two germline ends. The CDR3 length is 13 residues. The germline CDR1 and CDR2 sequences are MRHNA and SNTAGT. CDR3 in amino acids: CASSVLASDTQYF. The CDR3 DNA reads as TGTGCCAGCAGTGTCCTAGCCTCGGATACGCAGTATTTT.

The chain has TRBV9 and TRBJ2-1, with 11 bases fitting TRBD2. The germline gives CDR1 SGDLS, CDR2 YYNGEE. The CDR3 length is 15 residues. Losses at the gene ends were 2 bases for V and 6 bases for J; bases not matched to a gene: 4. The CDR3 protein is CASSVSGRASNEQFF. Here the CDR3 DNA reads TGTGCCAGCAGCGTTAGCGGGAGGGCCTCCAATGAGCAGTTCTTC.

The rearrangement uses TRBV19 and TRBJ1-2, with D unclear. This CDR3 has 16 amino acids. V lost 5 bases and J 0 bases, leaving 16 bases between the germline ends. CDR1 is LNHDA and CDR2 is SQIVND in the germline V gene (reference sequence). The CDR3 loop reads CASSERFPRANYGYTF. The DNA for the CDR3 is TGTGCCAGTAGTGAACGATTTCCTCGCGCTAACTATGGCTACACCTTC. The entire variable domain, with the rest obtained from reference TRBV19 and TRBJ1-2, is as follows: DGGITQSPKYLFRKEGQNVTLSCEQNLNHDAMYWYRQDPGQGLRLIYYSQIVNDFQKGDIAEGYSVSREKKESFPLTVTSAQKNPTAFYLCASSERFPRANYGYTFGSGTRLTVV.